The 26 T cell receptor beta chains below were found in one sample sequenced in a study of human T cells and chemical hapten exposure. Someone pulled total RNA out of unfractionated whole blood. Unique molecular identifiers were attached to individual cDNA molecules within the library. TCRdb itself ran the reads through MiXCR, one entry per CDR3 protein. The data show about 120,000 distinct CDR3 sequences, roughly 8.5% seen once. Sequencing was performed on whole blood. The receptors were gathered from a human donor in good health. Some clones in this sample may be carry-over from other donors' samples.

This clonotype was recorded at least ten times. The rearrangement uses TRBV7-2 and TRBJ2-7; 9 bases line up with TRBD1. Germline CDR1 is SGHTA and CDR2 is FQGNSA. The CDR3 covers 15 residues. V trimming: 6 bases; J trimming: 3 bases; junction bases outside the gene matches: 9. The CDR3 loop is CASSLLMDRGYEQYF. As DNA, the CDR3 is TGTGCCAGCAGTTTACTTATGGACAGGGGCTACGAGCAGTACTTC.

This clonotype was detected ten times or more. Here the CDR3 reads CASSLVPLNTEAFF. DNA for the CDR3: TGTGCCAGCAGTTTGGTCCCACTGAACACTGAAGCTTTCTTT. J is TRBJ1-1 and V is TRBV27; no firm D call. The CDR3 consists of 14 residues. V was cut by 3 bases and J by 0 bases, with 8 bases left in between. The germline CDR1 and CDR2 sequences are MNHEY and SMNVEV (reference sequence).

Points on this clonotype: It may be a read error: a sequence one base away is much more abundant. The rearrangement links TRBV3-1 to TRBJ1-5; perhaps TRBD1 as D (5 bases). This CDR3 has 14 residues. Germline CDR1 and CDR2: LGHDT and YNNKEL (reference sequence). V shed 2 bases and J shed 1 base, with 6 bases lying between them. CDR3 nucleotide sequence: TGTGCCAGCAGCCAACGGGGGAGCAATCAGCCCCAGCATTTT. It encodes CASSQRGSNQPQHF.

This clonotype was found many times. This sequence joins TRBV5-5 and TRBJ2-1, with TRBD1 matching 7 bases. The CDR3 is 15 amino acids. Germline CDR1 and CDR2: SGHKS and YYEKEE (reference sequence). Trimming at V came to 3 bases and at J to 5 bases, leaving 8 bases not matched to a gene. As DNA, the CDR3 is TGTGCCAGCAGCTCATTACAGGGGCGGGACAATGAGCAGTTCTTC. It yields the protein CASSSLQGRDNEQFF.

The CDR3 sequence is CASSEGQGGLYEQYF. CDR3 nucleotide sequence: TGTGCCAGCAGTGAAGGTCAGGGGGGTCTCTACGAGCAGTACTTC. The genes are TRBV6-1 and TRBJ2-7; weak D call: TRBD1 (7 bases). Trimming took 1 base from V and 3 from J, leaving 13 bases between them. Germline CDR1 and CDR2: MNHNS and SASEGT. The length of the CDR3 is 15 residues.

Many counts were recorded for this clonotype. The V and J genes are TRBV7-9 and TRBJ1-1; no clear D. This CDR3 is 11 amino acids long. Germline values: CDR1 SEHNR, CDR2 FQNEAQ (reference sequence). The germline V and J ends were trimmed by 11 bases and 3 bases, with 10 bases remaining between them. CDR3 nucleotides: TGTGCCGGCGGGGAGTACACTGAAGCTTTCTTT. Amino acids: CAGGEYTEAFF.

At least ten counts were recorded for this clonotype. The chain combines TRBV27 with TRBJ2-7; 8 bases line up with TRBD2. Germline V CDR1 and CDR2: MNHEY, SMNVEV (reference sequence). Unmatched junction bases numbered 7, after V lost 5 bases and J lost 4 bases. The CDR3 contains 14 residues. The CDR3 DNA is TGTGCCAGCAGTCGGAGCGGGAGTGAGTACGAGCAGTACTTC. Translated, it gives CASSRSGSEYEQYF.

The rearrangement joins TRBV2 to TRBJ2-3; D may be TRBD2 (5 bases). The V gene lost 5 bases and the J gene lost 3 bases, with 15 bases spanning the gap. The CDR3 is 15 residues long. Looked up from germline, CDR1 is SNHLY and CDR2 is FYNNEI. CDR3 sequence: CASSLQLARTDTQYF. The CDR3 DNA follows: TGTGCCAGCAGTCTTCAGCTAGCCCGGACAGATACGCAGTATTTT.

This chain joins TRBV6-5 and TRBJ2-3; 8 positions match TRBD1. V lost 7 bases to trimming and J lost 8 bases; unmatched junction nucleotides: 17. Germline loops: CDR1 MNHEY, CDR2 SVGAGI. CDR3 length equals 16 residues. This CDR3 reads CASTPTTAGGQVTQYF. In DNA, the CDR3 is TGTGCCAGCACCCCCACCACGGCAGGGGGCCAGGTTACGCAGTATTTT.

The V call is TRBV6-1, the J call TRBJ2-1; 15 bases are shared with TRBD2. Unmatched junction bases numbered 8, after V lost 3 bases and J lost 8 bases. CDR1 and CDR2 from the germline V gene are MNHNS and SASEGT. This CDR3 region has 17 residues. CDR3 region: CASSDPGLAGGSDEQFF. As DNA, the CDR3 is TGTGCCAGCAGTGATCCCGGACTAGCGGGGGGGTCGGATGAGCAGTTCTTC.

This clonotype was seen at least ten times. V gene TRBV18 combines with J gene TRBJ1-2; D unresolved. CDR1 and CDR2 from the germline V gene are KGHSH and LQKENI. Trimming took 1 base from V and 3 from J, leaving 6 bases between them. The CDR3 consists of 13 residues. CDR3 nucleotide sequence: TGTGCCAGCTCACCACAGTCGGACTATGGCTACACCTTC. Its protein product is CASSPQSDYGYTF.

The chain couples TRBV19 to TRBJ2-1, with D perhaps TRBD1 (5 bases). The CDR3 consists of 14 residues. CDR1 is LNHDA, CDR2 SQIVND, per germline (reference sequence). The germline V and J ends were trimmed by 5 bases and 3 bases, with 11 bases remaining between them. The CDR3 sequence: CASSGAAVYNEQFF. Written as DNA, the CDR3 is TGTGCCAGTAGTGGGGCGGCCGTCTACAATGAGCAGTTCTTC.

As concerns this clonotype: One end of the junction fails to match germline, which may point to a read error. The chain employs TRBV6-5 and TRBJ2-1; D ambiguous. CDR3 length: 12 residues. Germline V CDR1 and CDR2: MNHEY, SVGAGI. CDR3 residues: CASSYSNNEQFF. The CDR3 region has the DNA TGTGCCAGCAGTTACTCCAACAATGAGCAGTTCTTC.

This clonotype appeared many times. V is TRBV29-1 and J is TRBJ1-2; D ambiguous. The V end lost 6 bases, the J end lost 4 bases, and 12 bases lay between the germline ends. This CDR3 has 12 residues. Germline CDR1 reads SQVTM; CDR2 reads ANQGSEA. The DNA for the CDR3 is TGCAGCGTCACCCTCACAGCCTATGGCTACACCTTC. Protein product: CSVTLTAYGYTF. Looking up the rest from reference TRBV29-1 and TRBJ1-2 gives the full variable domain: SAVISQKPSRDICQRGTSLTIQCQVDSQVTMMFWYRQQPGQSLTLIATANQGSEATYESGFVIDKFPISRPNLTFSTLTVSNMSPEDSSIYLCSVTLTAYGYTFGSGTRLTVV.

There are a few counts of this clonotype. The chain is built from TRBV5-1 and TRBJ2-7, with 8 bases fitting TRBD1. Germline values: CDR1 SGHRS, CDR2 YFSETQ. J was trimmed by 2 bases and V by 5 bases; bases with no gene match: 6. The CDR3 contains 14 residues. The CDR3 DNA follows: TGCGCCAGCAGATCCCCGGGACAGGCCTACGAGCAGTACTTC. Its translation is CASRSPGQAYEQYF. The full variable domain, rest sourced from reference TRBV5-1 and TRBJ2-7, is KAGVTQTPRYLIKTRGQQVTLSCSPISGHRSVSWYQQTPGQGLQFLFEYFSETQRNKGNFPGRFSGRQFSNSRSEMNVSTLELGDSALYLCASRSPGQAYEQYFGPGTRLTVT.

The chain links TRBV29-1 to TRBJ2-1, with 11 bases identical to TRBD2. Germline values: CDR1 SQVTM, CDR2 ANQGSEA. This CDR3 comprises 16 residues. J lost 7 bases, V lost 6 bases, and 14 bases had no gene match. DNA of the CDR3: TGCAGCGTCGACGGGACTAGCGGTGAGCGGTGGAATGAGCAGTTCTTC. Translation: CSVDGTSGERWNEQFF.

This clonotype was detected a few times. This rearrangement joins TRBV24-1 to TRBJ2-1; D is undetermined. Per germline, CDR1 KGHDR and CDR2 SFDVKD. The CDR3 is made up of 11 amino acids. Between the trimmed V and J ends, which lost 5 bases and 5 bases, there was a span of 3 bases. Here the CDR3 reads CATSANNEQFF. CDR3 DNA sequence: TGTGCCACCAGTGCTAACAATGAGCAGTTCTTC.

The chain combines TRBV12-3 or TRBV12-4 with TRBJ2-1; 11 bases agree with TRBD1. This CDR3 contains 14 residues. J gave up 9 bases and V 10 bases, and 11 bases lay outside the gene matches. CDR3 DNA: TGTGCCATCCAAACCGGGACAGGGGGGAGTGAGCAGTTCTTC. As protein: CAIQTGTGGSEQFF.

This clonotype has ten or more counts. The chain employs TRBV29-1 and TRBJ1-1, with a weak D call TRBD1 (5 bases). V was cut by 5 bases and J by 0 bases, with 16 bases left in between. CDR3 size: 15 residues. Germline CDR1 and CDR2: SQVTM and ANQGSEA. The CDR3 protein is CSVWAGLEMNTEAFF. The CDR3 DNA reads as TGCAGCGTTTGGGCAGGGCTCGAAATGAACACTGAAGCTTTCTTT.

This clonotype was seen many times. V and J are TRBV7-9 and TRBJ2-1, with a weak D call TRBD2 (7 bases). Trimming shortened V by 8 bases and J by 6 bases, and 23 bases separated the two germline ends. The CDR3 consists of 16 residues. Germline CDR1 is SEHNR and CDR2 is FQNEAQ (reference sequence). The CDR3 DNA reads TGTGCCAGCGGGGCCTCCTTGGGGGGGCGTATCAATGAGCAGTTCTTC. Amino acids: CASGASLGGRINEQFF.

The table lists this clonotype with many counts. The CDR3 here is CASTGKIGNSPLHF. The CDR3 DNA reads as TGTGCCAGCACCGGAAAGATCGGGAATTCACCCCTCCACTTT. V is TRBV7-8 and J is TRBJ1-6; no reliable D call. The V gene's germline CDR1 is SGHVS and CDR2 FQNEAQ. This CDR3 comprises 14 residues. The V end lost 7 bases, the J end lost 7 bases, and 14 bases lay between the germline ends.

This clonotype has a count of ten or more. This chain connects TRBV6-5 to TRBJ1-1; D uncertain. Germline CDR1 MNHEY, CDR2 SVGAGI. CDR3 length: 14 residues. V was trimmed by 2 bases and J by 1 base, leaving 8 bases between them. Written as DNA, the CDR3 is TGTGCCAGCAGTTACCGTCTCAGGAACACTGAAGCTTTCTTT. This translates into CASSYRLRNTEAFF.

This CDR3 reads CASGLFGGVGALNTEAFF. The CDR3 nucleotides are TGTGCTAGTGGCCTTTTCGGGGGCGTGGGAGCCTTGAACACTGAAGCTTTCTTT. V is TRBV12-5 and J is TRBJ1-1, with a tentative D call TRBD1 (6 bases). The germline CDR1 and CDR2 sequences are LGHNT and FRNRAP. The CDR3 loop spans 18 amino acids. V was cut by 6 bases and J by 0 bases, with 23 bases left in between.

V and J are TRBV7-9 and TRBJ2-5; the D is unclear. This CDR3 has 14 amino acids. Looked up from germline, CDR1 is SEHNR and CDR2 is FQNEAQ (reference sequence). The ends were cut back, 0 bases at V and 5 bases at J, with 10 bases in the middle. CDR3 DNA: TGTGCCAGCAGCTTAGCGAGCCAGTTGGAGACCCAGTACTTC. Translated, it gives CASSLASQLETQYF.

This clonotype was seen many times. This chain joins TRBV29-1 and TRBJ2-7; TRBD1 might be the D (5 bases). CDR1 is SQVTM and CDR2 is ANQGSEA in the germline V gene. V lost 6 bases and J 0 bases, leaving 18 bases between the germline ends. The CDR3 runs to 15 residues. For the CDR3, the DNA is TGCAGCGTCCAAGTCGGGCAGGGCCTCTCCTACGAGCAGTACTTC. Translating gives CSVQVGQGLSYEQYF.

This clonotype was detected ten times or more. This chain uses TRBV10-3 with TRBJ2-5, with D perhaps matching TRBD2 (5 bases). V gave up 8 bases and J gave up 1 base, with 8 bases separating them. CDR1 and CDR2 from the germline V gene are ENHRY and SYGVKD. This CDR3 comprises 12 residues. The CDR3 nucleotides read TGTGCCATCCGAGGGATCCAAGAGACCCAGTACTTC. Its protein is CAIRGIQETQYF.